These T cell receptor beta chains were read from a single sample in a study of metastatic and nonmetastatic thyroid tumors. TCRdb re-clonotyped the PCR reads through MiXCR. The sample contains roughly 5,900 clones, around a third of which appear only once. Sequencing used adjacent normal tissue. The receptors originated from a male donor with papillary thyroid cancer or a benign thyroid nodule (not recorded which). Some clones in this sample may be carry-over from other donors' samples. Both conserved end residues are part of each CDR3.

J gene,V gene,CDR3 protein
TRBJ2-7,TRBV27,CASGTAYEQYF
TRBJ2-3,TRBV7-3,CASSLAGARDTQYF
TRBJ1-3,TRBV6-1,CASRTGSSGNTIYF
TRBJ2-2,TRBV12-3/TRBV12-4,CASSSSIRELFF
TRBJ2-2,TRBV27,CASRLGRQGADTGELFF
TRBJ2-7,TRBV27,CASSYSGGPIYEQYF
TRBJ2-3,TRBV3-1,CASSSSYPTVRTSTDTQYF
TRBJ2-1,TRBV28,CASGGSRTSGSSYNEQFF
TRBJ2-2,TRBV7-8,CASSLLFTGELFF
TRBJ1-1,TRBV11-2,CASSFGGWYRVKITEAFF
TRBJ2-3,TRBV3-1,CASSQSAGDTQYF
TRBJ2-2,TRBV11-1,CASSWPNPLSGPNTGELFF
TRBJ1-1,TRBV20-1,CSARVGGVNTEAFF
TRBJ2-1,TRBV2,CASRSSGSSYNEQFF
TRBJ2-7,TRBV30,CAWSVKQYEQYF
TRBJ2-3,TRBV9,CASSASGTLGHTQYF
TRBJ2-7,TRBV27,CASSRGSEGTYEQYF
TRBJ1-4,TRBV7-9,CASSLTSGAGEKLFF
TRBJ2-2,TRBV19,CASSPRRRQVSFNTGELFF
TRBJ1-2,TRBV2,CASSDWGTGGGYTF
TRBJ2-2,TRBV24-1,CATSANTGELFF
TRBJ2-7,TRBV30,CAWSFGRGGRAYEQYF
TRBJ2-5,TRBV2,CASTEINQETQYF
TRBJ2-7,TRBV7-9,CATGRTNSYEQYF
TRBJ1-3,TRBV12-3/TRBV12-4,CASSLGTAASGNTIYF
TRBJ2-7,TRBV19,CASSIKRGGLSEQYF
TRBJ2-5,TRBV12-3/TRBV12-4,CASSPTRTALEYF
TRBJ1-6,TRBV7-2,CASTRRGNSPLHF
TRBJ1-5,TRBV4-2,CASSQNRVRGGNQPQHF
TRBJ2-1,TRBV2,CASSQVDEQFF
TRBJ2-1,TRBV6-5,CASSYSYQREGNEQFF
TRBJ1-4,TRBV6-2/TRBV6-3,CASSYGGRDEKLFF
TRBJ2-1,TRBV7-3,CAISAPPGGAAFF
TRBJ2-3,TRBV5-6,CASSSGRLGNTDTQYF
TRBJ2-7,TRBV19,CASSSSPGYEQYF
TRBJ2-2,TRBV19,CASSIENIAAGELFF
TRBJ1-5,TRBV6-1,CASSEKSANQPQHF
TRBJ2-7,TRBV27,CASRILTWREGAYEQYF
TRBJ1-6,TRBV28,CASSLWSGQVSPLHF
TRBJ1-5,TRBV28,CASRTRGDQPQHF
TRBJ2-3,TRBV9,CASSAPASGGTSTDTQYF
TRBJ2-3,TRBV28,CASTLNGRDTDTQYF
TRBJ2-7,TRBV20-1,CSASQAGSYEQYF
TRBJ2-7,TRBV11-3,CACSLVFPSSGSSYEQYF
TRBJ2-7,TRBV9,CASGRGYEQYF
TRBJ1-3,TRBV9,CASSVWGVLSGNTIYF
TRBJ1-6,TRBV30,CARGGLGQHNSPLHF
TRBJ2-2,TRBV27,CASRTSGSPGELFF
TRBJ1-2,TRBV20-1,CSSRGGTGPGEGYTF
TRBJ2-6,TRBV11-2,CASSFKTVLSGANVLTF
TRBJ2-2,TRBV6-2/TRBV6-3,CASSYLGPAGTGELFF
TRBJ2-4,TRBV7-3,CASSLEAGQTSTKNIQYF
TRBJ2-1,TRBV19,CASSIDLASYNEQFF
TRBJ1-2,TRBV6-2/TRBV6-3,CASSYSGTNYGYTF
TRBJ2-7,TRBV30,CAWSGTGIWEQYF
TRBJ2-5,TRBV5-6,CASGSREQETQYF
TRBJ2-7,TRBV20-1,CSATKSGTVSYEQYF